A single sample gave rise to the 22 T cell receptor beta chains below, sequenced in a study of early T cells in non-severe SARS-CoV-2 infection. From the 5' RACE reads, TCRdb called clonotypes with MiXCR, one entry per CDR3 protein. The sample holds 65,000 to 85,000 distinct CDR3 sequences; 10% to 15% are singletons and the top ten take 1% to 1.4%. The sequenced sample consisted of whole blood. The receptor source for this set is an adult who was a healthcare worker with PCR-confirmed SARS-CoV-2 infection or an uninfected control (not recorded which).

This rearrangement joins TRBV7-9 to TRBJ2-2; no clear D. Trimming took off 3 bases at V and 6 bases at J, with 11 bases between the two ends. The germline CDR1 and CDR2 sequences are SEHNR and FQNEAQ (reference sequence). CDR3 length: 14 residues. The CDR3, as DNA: TGTGCCAGCAGCTTCATCCGAGGACCCGGGGAGCTGTTTTTT. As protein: CASSFIRGPGELFF.

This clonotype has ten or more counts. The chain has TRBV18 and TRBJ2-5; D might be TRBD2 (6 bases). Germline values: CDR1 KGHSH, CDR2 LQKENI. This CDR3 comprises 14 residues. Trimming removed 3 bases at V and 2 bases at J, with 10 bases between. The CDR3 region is CASSPPGSQETQYF. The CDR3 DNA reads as TGTGCCAGCTCACCCCCCGGGAGTCAAGAGACCCAGTACTTC.

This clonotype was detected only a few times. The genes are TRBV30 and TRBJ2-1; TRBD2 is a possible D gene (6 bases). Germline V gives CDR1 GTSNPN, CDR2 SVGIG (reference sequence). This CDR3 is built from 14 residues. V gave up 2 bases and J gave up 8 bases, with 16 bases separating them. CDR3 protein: CAWSQEGFFYEQFF. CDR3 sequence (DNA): TGTGCCTGGAGTCAGGAGGGGTTCTTCTATGAGCAGTTCTTC.

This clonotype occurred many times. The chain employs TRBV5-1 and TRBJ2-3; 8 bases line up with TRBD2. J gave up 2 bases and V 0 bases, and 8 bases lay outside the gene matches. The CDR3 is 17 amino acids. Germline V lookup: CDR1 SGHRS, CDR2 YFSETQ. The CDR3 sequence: CASSLAIRRGDTDTQYF. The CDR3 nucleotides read TGCGCCAGCAGCTTGGCCATAAGGCGGGGGGACACAGATACGCAGTATTTT.

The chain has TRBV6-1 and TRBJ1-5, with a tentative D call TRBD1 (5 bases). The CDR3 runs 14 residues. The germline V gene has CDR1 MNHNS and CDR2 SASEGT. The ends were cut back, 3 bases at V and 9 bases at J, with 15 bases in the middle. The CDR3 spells CASSDAGGSAPQHF. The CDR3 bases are TGTGCCAGCAGTGACGCGGGGGGGTCAGCGCCCCAGCATTTT.

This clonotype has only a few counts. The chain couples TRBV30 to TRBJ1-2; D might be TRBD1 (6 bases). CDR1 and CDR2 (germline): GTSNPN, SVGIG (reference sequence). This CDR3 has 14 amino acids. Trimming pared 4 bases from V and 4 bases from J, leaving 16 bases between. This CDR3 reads CAWKPFGTTYGYTF. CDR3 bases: TGTGCCTGGAAGCCATTCGGGACAACCTATGGCTACACCTTC.

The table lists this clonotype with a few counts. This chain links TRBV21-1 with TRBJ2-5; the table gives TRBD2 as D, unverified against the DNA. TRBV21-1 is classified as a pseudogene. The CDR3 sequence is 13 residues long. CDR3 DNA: TGTGCCAGCAGCCGGACTCAACAAGAGACCCAGTACTTC. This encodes CASSRTQQETQYF.

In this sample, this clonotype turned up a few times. The CDR3 region has the DNA TGTGCCAGCAGCCGAAGCGGAGTGGAGACCCAGTACTTC. Protein: CASSRSGVETQYF. V is TRBV11-2 and J is TRBJ2-5, with D perhaps matching TRBD2 (5 bases). The CDR3 covers 13 residues. The germline V gene has CDR1 SGHAT and CDR2 FQNNGV. V was trimmed by 5 bases and J by 5 bases, leaving 12 bases between them.

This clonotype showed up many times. CDR3 DNA: TGTGCCAGCAGTGAATCTGCGGGGGGGTCTTTGGATGAGCAGTTCTTC. Its translation is CASSESAGGSLDEQFF. The chain links TRBV6-1 to TRBJ2-1; 9 bases are shared with TRBD2. V lost 2 bases to trimming and J lost 8 bases; unmatched junction nucleotides: 10. Germline CDR1 is MNHNS and CDR2 is SASEGT. CDR3 size: 16 residues.

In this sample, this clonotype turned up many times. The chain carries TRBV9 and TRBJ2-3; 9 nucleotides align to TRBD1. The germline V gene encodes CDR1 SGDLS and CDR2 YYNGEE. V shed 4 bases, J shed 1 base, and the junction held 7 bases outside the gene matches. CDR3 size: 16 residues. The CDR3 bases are TGTGCCAGCAGCAATACAGGGGGCGCGGGCACAGATACGCAGTATTTT. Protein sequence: CASSNTGGAGTDTQYF.

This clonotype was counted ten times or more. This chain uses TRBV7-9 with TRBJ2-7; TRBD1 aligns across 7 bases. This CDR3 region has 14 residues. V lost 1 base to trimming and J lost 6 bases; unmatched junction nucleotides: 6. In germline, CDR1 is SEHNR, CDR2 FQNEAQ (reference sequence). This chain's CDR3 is CASSLEAAGGEQYF. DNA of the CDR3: TGTGCCAGCAGCTTAGAAGCGGCAGGGGGCGAGCAGTACTTC.

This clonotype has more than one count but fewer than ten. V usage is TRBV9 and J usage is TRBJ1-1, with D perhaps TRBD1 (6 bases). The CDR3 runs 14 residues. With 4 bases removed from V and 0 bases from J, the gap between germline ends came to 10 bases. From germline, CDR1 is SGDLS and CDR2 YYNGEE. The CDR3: CASSPRQVNTEAFF. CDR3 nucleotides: TGTGCCAGCAGCCCAAGACAGGTGAACACTGAAGCTTTCTTT.

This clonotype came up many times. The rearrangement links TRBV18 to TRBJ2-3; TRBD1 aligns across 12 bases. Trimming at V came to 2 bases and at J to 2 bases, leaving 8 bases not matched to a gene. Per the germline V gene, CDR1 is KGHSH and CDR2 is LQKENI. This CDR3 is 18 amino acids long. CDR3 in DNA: TGTGCCAGCTCACCATCTGGGACAGGGGGCGAGAACACAGATACGCAGTATTTT. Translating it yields CASSPSGTGGENTDTQYF.

The CDR3 loop reads CASSRNGPDGELFF. CDR3 DNA sequence: TGTGCCAGCAGCCGAAATGGCCCGGACGGGGAGCTGTTTTTT. This chain links TRBV7-6 with TRBJ2-2, with D uncertain. The CDR3 is 14 amino acids. The V end was cut by 5 bases, the J end by 7 bases, with 14 bases between. Per germline, CDR1 SGHVS and CDR2 FNYEAQ.

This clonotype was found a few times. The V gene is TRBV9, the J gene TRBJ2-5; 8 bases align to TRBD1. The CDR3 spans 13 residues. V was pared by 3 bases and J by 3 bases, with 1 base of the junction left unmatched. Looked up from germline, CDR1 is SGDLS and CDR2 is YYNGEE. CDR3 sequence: CASSADREETQYF. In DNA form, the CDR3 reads TGTGCCAGCAGCGCGGACAGGGAAGAGACCCAGTACTTC.

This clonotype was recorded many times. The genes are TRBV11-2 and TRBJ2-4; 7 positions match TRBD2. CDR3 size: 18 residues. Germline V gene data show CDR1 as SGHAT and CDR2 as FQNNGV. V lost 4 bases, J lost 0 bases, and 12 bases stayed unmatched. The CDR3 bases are TGTGCCAGCAGCTCCCTGGGCAAGCGGGGATTAGCCAAAAACATTCAGTACTTC. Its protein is CASSSLGKRGLAKNIQYF.

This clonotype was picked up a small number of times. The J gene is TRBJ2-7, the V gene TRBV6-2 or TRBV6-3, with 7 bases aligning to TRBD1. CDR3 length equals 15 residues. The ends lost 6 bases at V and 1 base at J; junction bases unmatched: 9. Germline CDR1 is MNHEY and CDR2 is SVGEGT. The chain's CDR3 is CASSSEWDRSYEQYF. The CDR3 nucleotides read TGTGCCAGCAGCTCCGAGTGGGACAGATCCTACGAGCAGTACTTC.

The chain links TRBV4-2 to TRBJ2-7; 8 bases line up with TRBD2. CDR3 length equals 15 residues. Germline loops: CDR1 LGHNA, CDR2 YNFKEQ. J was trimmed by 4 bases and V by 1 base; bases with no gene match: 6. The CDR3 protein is CASSQASASGYEQYF. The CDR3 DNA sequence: TGTGCCAGCAGCCAAGCGTCGGCTAGCGGGTACGAGCAGTACTTC.

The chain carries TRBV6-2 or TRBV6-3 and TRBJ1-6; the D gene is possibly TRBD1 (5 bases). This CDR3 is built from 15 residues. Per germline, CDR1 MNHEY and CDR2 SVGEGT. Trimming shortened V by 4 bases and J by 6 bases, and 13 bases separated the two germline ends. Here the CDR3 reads CASSFTGTINSPLHF. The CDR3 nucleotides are TGTGCCAGCAGTTTCACCGGGACGATTAATTCACCCCTCCACTTT.

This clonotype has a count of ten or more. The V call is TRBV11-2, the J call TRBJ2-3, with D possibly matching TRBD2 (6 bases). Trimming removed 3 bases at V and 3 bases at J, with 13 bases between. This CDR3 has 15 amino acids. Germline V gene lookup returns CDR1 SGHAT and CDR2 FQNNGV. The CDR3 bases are TGTGCCAGCAGCTTTGGGGGGTCGGGGACAGATACGCAGTATTTT. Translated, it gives CASSFGGSGTDTQYF.

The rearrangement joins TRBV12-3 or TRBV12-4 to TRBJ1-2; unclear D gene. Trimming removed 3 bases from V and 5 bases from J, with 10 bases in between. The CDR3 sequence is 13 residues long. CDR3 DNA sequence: TGTGCCAGCAGTTTTGGTGGGGAATATGGCTACACCTTC. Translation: CASSFGGEYGYTF.

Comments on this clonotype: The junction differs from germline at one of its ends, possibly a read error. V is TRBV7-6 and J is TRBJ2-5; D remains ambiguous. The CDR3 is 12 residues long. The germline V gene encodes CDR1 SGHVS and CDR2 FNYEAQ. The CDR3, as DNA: TGTGCCAGCAGCTTAGCGCTAGAGGCCCAGTACTTC. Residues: CASSLALEAQYF. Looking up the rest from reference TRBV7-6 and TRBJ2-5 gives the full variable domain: GAGVSQSPRYKVTKRGQDVALRCDPISGHVSLYWYRQALGQGPEFLTYFNYEAQQDKSGLPNDRFSAERPEGSISTLTIQRTEQRDSAMYRCASSLALEAQYFGPGTRLLVL.